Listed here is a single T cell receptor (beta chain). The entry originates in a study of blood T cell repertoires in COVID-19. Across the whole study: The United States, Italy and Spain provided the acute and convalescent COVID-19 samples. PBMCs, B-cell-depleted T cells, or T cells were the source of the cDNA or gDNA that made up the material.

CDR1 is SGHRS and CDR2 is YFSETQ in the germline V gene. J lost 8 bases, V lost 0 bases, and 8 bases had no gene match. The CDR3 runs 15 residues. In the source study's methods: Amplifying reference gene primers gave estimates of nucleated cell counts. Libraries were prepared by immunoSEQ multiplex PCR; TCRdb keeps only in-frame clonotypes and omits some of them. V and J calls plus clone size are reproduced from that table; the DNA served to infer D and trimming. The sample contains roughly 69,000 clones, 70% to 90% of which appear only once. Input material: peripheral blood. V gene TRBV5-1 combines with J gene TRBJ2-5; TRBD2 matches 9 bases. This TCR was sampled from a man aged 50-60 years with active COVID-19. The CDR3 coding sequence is TGCGCCAGCAGCTTGGAAGGGCGGGGGGGCGATACCCAGTACTTC. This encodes CASSLEGRGGDTQYF.